This T cell receptor beta chain originates from a study of OX40 agonist ivuxolimab in advanced cancers. As for the study in general: Mean age approximately 59 years, range about 20 to 85; 82.7% male. Prior anti-PD-1, anti-PD-L1 or anti-CTLA-4 therapy did not bar entry, and about 40% had some. Broader study findings: Relative to CD4+ cells, CD8+ T cells on average had more expanded clones.

Data came from immunoSEQ multiplex PCR; TCRdb stores just in-frame clones and leaves some out. The table records 80,000 to 100,000 clones, approximately 94% of them present only once. Deletions cut 4 bases from V and 2 bases from J, with 7 bases between. CDR1 and CDR2 (germline): SGHRS, YFSETQ. This CDR3 is 13 amino acids long. Turning to this clone: Its specificity is unknown.

The sampling schedule covered blood at baseline, cycle 4 day 1, and cycle 7 day 1. This rearrangement joins TRBV5-1 to TRBJ2-1, with TRBD1 as a possible D gene (6 bases). The TCR comes from an adult with an advanced solid tumor such as melanoma, head and neck, liver or kidney cancer. Here the sequenced sample was CD4+ or CD8+ T cells sorted from blood, taken in a trial of the OX40 agonist ivuxolimab. Here the CDR3 DNA reads TGCGCCAGCAGCGGGGGCCCCTACAATGAGCAGTTCTTC. Translated: CASSGGPYNEQFF.